Listed below are T cell receptor beta chains from one sample, sequenced in a study of blood T cells in healthy people across ages. Via MiXCR, TCRdb re-called the 5' RACE reads, giving one row per CDR3 protein. In the table there are about 1.8 million distinct CDR3 sequences, roughly 52% of which are singletons. What was sequenced was blood. The source is a woman in her thirties or forties in good health. Each CDR3 is given with its conserved first and last residue. D genes are given only for firm matches. The size of a clone is reported for some rows only, either as once, few or many, or as a class for expanded clones.

d_gene: TRBD1
j_gene: TRBJ2-7
len: 13
abundance: NA
v_gene: TRBV27
CDR3aa: CASRRQGANEQYF
CDR3nt: TGTGCCAGCCGTAGGCAGGGGGCCAATGAGCAGTACTTC

d_gene: TRBD1
j_gene: TRBJ2-7
len: 18
abundance: NA
v_gene: TRBV6-5
CDR3aa: CASSYFSIGTGFYNEQYF
CDR3nt: TGTGCCAGCAGTTACTTCTCTATCGGGACAGGCTTTTACAATGAGCAGTACTTC

d_gene: NA
j_gene: TRBJ2-3
len: 15
abundance: NA
v_gene: TRBV6-6
CDR3aa: CASRQTRNPGDTQYF
CDR3nt: TGTGCCAGCAGACAGACCCGAAATCCCGGGGATACGCAGTATTTT

d_gene: NA
j_gene: TRBJ2-6
len: 15
abundance: NA
v_gene: TRBV9
CDR3aa: CASTPTVSGANVLTF
CDR3nt: TGTGCCAGCACCCCGACGGTCTCTGGGGCCAACGTCCTGACTTTC

d_gene: NA
j_gene: TRBJ1-4
len: 16
abundance: few
v_gene: TRBV4-2
CDR3aa: CASSQGRGAANEKLFF
CDR3nt: TGTGCCAGCAGCCAAGGGCGAGGGGCTGCGAATGAAAAACTGTTTTTT

d_gene: TRBD1
j_gene: TRBJ1-2
len: 15
abundance: NA
v_gene: TRBV18
CDR3aa: CASSLDRQGLYGYTF
CDR3nt: TGTGCCAGCTCACTCGACCGACAGGGTCTCTATGGCTACACCTTC

d_gene: TRBD1
j_gene: TRBJ1-2
len: 14
abundance: few
v_gene: TRBV20-1
CDR3aa: CSASSRGLVSGYTF
CDR3nt: TGCAGTGCTAGCTCCAGGGGGCTTGTGAGTGGCTACACCTTC

d_gene: NA
j_gene: TRBJ2-6
len: 16
abundance: NA
v_gene: TRBV6-1
CDR3aa: CASSESLGGGANVLTF
CDR3nt: TGTGCCAGCAGTGAATCCCTGGGGGGTGGGGCCAACGTCCTGACTTTC

d_gene: TRBD1
j_gene: TRBJ1-1
len: 13
abundance: once
v_gene: TRBV29-1
CDR3aa: CSVTRQGNTEAFF
CDR3nt: TGCAGCGTAACCAGACAGGGGAACACTGAAGCTTTCTTT

d_gene: NA
j_gene: TRBJ2-6
len: 16
abundance: NA
v_gene: TRBV7-3
CDR3aa: CASSLTSQGDVHVLTF
CDR3nt: TGTGCCAGCAGCTTAACGAGCCAGGGAGATGTCCACGTCCTGACTTTC

d_gene: NA
j_gene: TRBJ1-2
len: 10
abundance: NA
v_gene: TRBV20-1
CDR3aa: CSAHDYGYTF
CDR3nt: TGCAGTGCTCATGACTATGGCTACACCTTC

d_gene: NA
j_gene: TRBJ2-7
len: 13
abundance: NA
v_gene: TRBV11-1
CDR3aa: CASSFKVDYEQYF
CDR3nt: TGTGCCAGCAGCTTCAAGGTCGACTACGAGCAGTACTTC

d_gene: NA
j_gene: TRBJ2-7
len: 13
abundance: NA
v_gene: TRBV6-2/TRBV6-3
CDR3aa: CASSYHGVYEQYF
CDR3nt: TGTGCCAGCAGTTACCATGGGGTTTACGAGCAGTACTTC

d_gene: NA
j_gene: TRBJ2-7
len: 15
abundance: NA
v_gene: TRBV20-1
CDR3aa: CSADGTVRYPYEQYF
CDR3nt: TGCAGTGCTGATGGCACAGTCCGATACCCTTACGAGCAGTACTTC

d_gene: NA
j_gene: TRBJ2-3
len: 15
abundance: few
v_gene: TRBV9
CDR3aa: CASSAGTTDTDTQYF
CDR3nt: TGTGCCAGCAGCGCCGGGACAACAGACACAGATACGCAGTATTTT

d_gene: NA
j_gene: TRBJ2-4
len: 18
abundance: NA
v_gene: TRBV13
CDR3aa: CASSLGLGWGRAKNIQYF
CDR3nt: TGTGCCAGCAGCTTAGGCCTCGGTTGGGGGAGGGCCAAAAACATTCAGTACTTC

d_gene: TRBD1
j_gene: TRBJ1-4
len: 15
abundance: NA
v_gene: TRBV12-3/TRBV12-4
CDR3aa: CASRLDNPGQGALFF
CDR3nt: TGTGCCAGCAGACTAGACAATCCGGGACAGGGAGCACTGTTTTTT

d_gene: NA
j_gene: TRBJ1-2
len: 15
abundance: NA
v_gene: TRBV27
CDR3aa: CASSPQGPLNYGYTF
CDR3nt: TGTGCCAGCAGTCCCCAGGGTCCCCTTAACTATGGCTACACCTTC

d_gene: NA
j_gene: TRBJ1-2
len: 15
abundance: few
v_gene: TRBV28
CDR3aa: CASTTTLRGGYGYTF
CDR3nt: TGTGCCAGCACCACCACGCTCAGGGGTGGCTATGGCTACACCTTC

d_gene: NA
j_gene: TRBJ1-2
len: 14
abundance: few
v_gene: TRBV5-1
CDR3aa: CASSLVNGRDGYTF
CDR3nt: TGCGCCAGCAGCTTGGTCAACGGGAGGGATGGCTACACCTTC

d_gene: NA
j_gene: TRBJ2-5
len: 15
abundance: few
v_gene: TRBV27
CDR3aa: CASSLSQGVQETQYF
CDR3nt: TGTGCCAGCAGTTTATCACAGGGCGTCCAAGAGACCCAGTACTTC

d_gene: NA
j_gene: TRBJ2-7
len: 15
abundance: NA
v_gene: TRBV10-3
CDR3aa: CAISESRLPNNEQYF
CDR3nt: TGTGCCATCAGTGAGTCCCGGCTTCCTAACAACGAGCAGTACTTC

d_gene: NA
j_gene: TRBJ1-2
len: 17
abundance: NA
v_gene: TRBV5-1
CDR3aa: CASSIQDSGISGYGYTF
CDR3nt: TGCGCCAGCAGCATACAGGACAGCGGTATAAGCGGCTATGGCTACACCTTC

d_gene: TRBD1
j_gene: TRBJ2-5
len: 16
abundance: few
v_gene: TRBV12-3/TRBV12-4
CDR3aa: CASSPMQGVYEETQYF
CDR3nt: TGTGCCAGCAGTCCGATGCAGGGGGTATACGAAGAGACCCAGTACTTC

d_gene: TRBD2
j_gene: TRBJ2-3
len: 17
abundance: few
v_gene: TRBV5-1
CDR3aa: CASSLEQAGGPGDTQYF
CDR3nt: TGCGCCAGCAGCTTGGAACAGGCGGGGGGCCCCGGGGATACGCAGTATTTT

d_gene: NA
j_gene: TRBJ2-5
len: 14
abundance: few
v_gene: TRBV5-1
CDR3aa: CASSLEWATGEQYF
CDR3nt: TGCGCCAGCAGCTTGGAATGGGCGACTGGTGAGCAGTACTTC

d_gene: TRBD1
j_gene: TRBJ1-2
len: 14
abundance: few
v_gene: TRBV4-3
CDR3aa: CASSQEGDSVIYTF
CDR3nt: TGCGCCAGCAGCCAAGAAGGGGACAGCGTCATCTACACCTTC

d_gene: TRBD2
j_gene: TRBJ2-5
len: 16
abundance: few
v_gene: TRBV7-3
CDR3aa: CASSLASGGASGTQYF
CDR3nt: TGTGCCAGCAGCTTAGCTAGCGGGGGGGCCTCCGGGACCCAGTACTTC

d_gene: NA
j_gene: TRBJ2-6
len: 13
abundance: many
v_gene: TRBV12-5
CDR3aa: CASGLSGANVLTF
CDR3nt: TGTGCTAGTGGCCTCTCTGGGGCCAACGTCCTGACTTTC

d_gene: TRBD1
j_gene: TRBJ2-7
len: 14
abundance: NA
v_gene: TRBV2
CDR3aa: CASSAQGVHYEQYF
CDR3nt: TGTGCCAGCAGTGCCCAGGGGGTACACTACGAGCAGTACTTC

d_gene: NA
j_gene: TRBJ2-1
len: 13
abundance: once
v_gene: TRBV6-2/TRBV6-3
CDR3aa: CASKSSGYNEQFF
CDR3nt: TGTGCCAGCAAGTCGTCGGGGTACAATGAGCAGTTCTTC

d_gene: TRBD2
j_gene: TRBJ2-7
len: 15
abundance: NA
v_gene: TRBV12-3/TRBV12-4
CDR3aa: CASNPVVGLAGEQYF
CDR3nt: TGTGCCAGCAACCCTGTGGTGGGACTAGCTGGCGAGCAGTACTTC